Each of the 29 T cell receptor beta chains below was sequenced from the same sample in a study of neurological immune-mediated disorders. One entry per CDR3 protein results from TCRdb running MiXCR on the 5' RACE reads. The repertoire consists of tens of thousands of distinct CDR3 sequences, with about 3.3% occurring once and the leading ten covering roughly 7.7%. Described time point: longitudinal time-point 1 (baseline). The sequencing input was PBMCs. The receptor source for this set is a woman aged 60-75 years with multiple sclerosis.

This clonotype was recorded many times. The V call is TRBV5-1, the J call TRBJ2-1; 8 bases match TRBD1. This CDR3 contains 13 residues. Trimming cost V 4 bases and J 10 bases; bases outside gene matches: 7. The V gene's germline CDR1 is SGHRS and CDR2 YFSETQ. CDR3 coding DNA: TGCGCCAGCAGCGCCGGGACAGGAGGCGAGCAGTTCTTC. Protein: CASSAGTGGEQFF.

In its sample, this clonotype was seen many times. V usage is TRBV7-9 and J usage is TRBJ1-5; TRBD1 agrees at 7 bases. V lost 1 base to trimming and J lost 7 bases; unmatched junction nucleotides: 4. The V gene's germline CDR1 is SEHNR and CDR2 FQNEAQ (reference sequence). This CDR3 is 14 amino acids long. CDR3: CASSLEGAWQPQHF. In nucleotides, the CDR3 is TGTGCCAGCAGCTTAGAGGGGGCATGGCAGCCCCAGCATTTT.

In its sample, this clonotype was seen many times. The chain combines TRBV5-1 with TRBJ2-3, with D possibly matching TRBD2 (6 bases). Germline V CDR1 and CDR2: SGHRS, YFSETQ. The CDR3 is 16 residues long. With 3 bases removed from V and 1 base from J, the gap between germline ends came to 15 bases. The CDR3 DNA reads as TGCGCCAGCAGCTCGAGGGCGGGACTGGGCACAGATACGCAGTATTTT. Its translation: CASSSRAGLGTDTQYF.

There are many counts of this clonotype. The J gene is TRBJ1-1, the V gene TRBV7-2; D not certain. Germline assignment: CDR1 SGHTA and CDR2 FQGNSA. V shed 2 bases and J shed 0 bases, with 13 bases lying between them. The CDR3 totals 16 residues. This CDR3 reads CASSLQPTRLNTEAFF. CDR3 nucleotides: TGTGCCAGCAGCTTACAGCCTACAAGGCTGAACACTGAAGCTTTCTTT. Together with reference TRBV7-2 and TRBJ1-1, the CDR3 gives the full variable domain: GAGVSQSPSNKVTEKGKDVELRCDPISGHTALYWYRQSLGQGLEFLIYFQGNSAPDKSGLPSDRFSAERTGGSVSTLTIQRTQQEDSAVYLCASSLQPTRLNTEAFFGQGTRLTVV.

Ten or more counts support this clonotype. V usage is TRBV25-1 and J usage is TRBJ2-2; D possibly corresponds to TRBD1 (5 bases). CDR1 MGHDK and CDR2 SYGVNS come from the germline V gene. The CDR3 length is 16 residues. With 1 base removed from V and 7 bases from J, the gap between germline ends came to 16 bases. CDR3: CASSESEGVYFGELFF. The CDR3, as DNA: TGTGCCAGCAGTGAATCGGAAGGGGTTTATTTCGGGGAGCTGTTTTTT. Full variable domain (missing parts from reference TRBV25-1 and TRBJ2-2): EADIYQTPRYLVIGTGKKITLECSQTMGHDKMYWYQQDPGMELHLIHYSYGVNSTEKGDLSSESTVSRIRTEHFPLTLESARPSHTSQYLCASSESEGVYFGELFFGEGSRLTVL.

In this sample, this clonotype turned up many times. J is TRBJ1-5 and V is TRBV12-3 or TRBV12-4; 10 nucleotides agree with TRBD1. V was clipped by 6 bases and J by 4 bases; unmatched bases: 9. This CDR3 is built from 16 residues. The CDR3 sequence is CASRRQGAIGNQPQHF. The CDR3 DNA is TGTGCCAGCAGGAGACAGGGGGCGATCGGGAATCAGCCCCAGCATTTT.

In this sample, this clonotype turned up many times. The rearrangement uses TRBV5-1 and TRBJ1-2, with unresolved D. With 5 bases removed from V and 4 bases from J, the gap between germline ends came to 18 bases. Germline CDR1 is SGHRS and CDR2 is YFSETQ. The CDR3 spans 15 residues. CDR3 residues: CASSMTPAGSYGYTF. The CDR3 DNA sequence: TGCGCCAGCAGTATGACCCCCGCGGGTAGCTATGGCTACACCTTC.

This clonotype was observed many times. J is TRBJ2-7 and V is TRBV21-1. TRBV21-1 is termed a pseudogene. The CDR3 is 15 residues long. The CDR3 coding sequence is TGTGCCAGCAGCAAATTGGGAAGGGGCCCCTACGAGCAGTACTTC. Its protein is CASSKLGRGPYEQYF.

This clonotype was counted at least ten times. The chain has TRBV6-5 and TRBJ2-7, with D maybe TRBD2 (7 bases). The CDR3 extends over 15 amino acids. Germline assignment: CDR1 MNHEY and CDR2 SVGAGI. The V end was cut by 0 bases, the J end by 4 bases, with 13 bases between. The CDR3 protein is CASSYSTRGLYEQYF. The DNA for the CDR3 is TGTGCCAGCAGTTACTCCACGCGGGGGCTGTACGAGCAGTACTTC.

This clonotype was counted ten times or more. CDR3 bases: TGCAGTGCTAGCTCCCAGGCCTCTGGGGCCAACGTCCTGACTTTC. Translated: CSASSQASGANVLTF. J is TRBJ2-6 and V is TRBV20-1, with D unclear. The germline CDR1 and CDR2 sequences are DFQATT and SNEGSKA (reference sequence). The CDR3 covers 15 residues. V was trimmed by 3 bases and J by 0 bases, leaving 9 bases between them.

This clonotype showed up many times. This sequence joins TRBV7-2 and TRBJ2-5, with D uncertain. V was pared by 2 bases and J by 5 bases, with 6 bases between. The CDR3 runs to 12 residues. CDR1 SGHTA and CDR2 FQGNSA come from the germline V gene. CDR3 nucleotide sequence: TGTGCCAGCAGCTTATTATCGGAGACCCAGTACTTC. Its translation is CASSLLSETQYF.

This clonotype was seen repeatedly, ten times or more. The chain couples TRBV9 to TRBJ1-1; no reliable D call. V dropped 0 bases and J dropped 11 bases, with 14 bases sitting between them. Per germline, CDR1 SGDLS and CDR2 YYNGEE. The CDR3 is made up of 13 amino acids. CDR3 sequence reads: CASSVEVEGVAFF. In DNA, the CDR3 is TGTGCCAGCAGCGTAGAAGTGGAGGGTGTGGCTTTCTTT. Looking up the rest from reference TRBV9 and TRBJ1-1 gives the full variable domain: DSGVTQTPKHLITATGQRVTLRCSPRSGDLSVYWYQQSLDQGLQFLIQYYNGEERAKGNILERFSAQQFPDLHSELNLSSLELGDSALYFCASSVEVEGVAFFGQGTRLTVV.

The table lists this clonotype with many counts. The rearrangement links TRBV5-1 to TRBJ2-7, with TRBD2 matching over 8 bases. The CDR3 covers 16 residues. CDR1 is SGHRS, CDR2 YFSETQ, per germline. The trim removed 0 bases at V and 3 bases at J, leaving 8 bases unmatched. The CDR3 DNA reads TGCGCCAGCAGCTTGGCCGCGGGGGGAGCTGGCTACGAGCAGTACTTC. Translated: CASSLAAGGAGYEQYF.

This clonotype came up many times. This sequence joins TRBV11-3 and TRBJ2-6, with a tentative D call TRBD1 (5 bases). V was trimmed by 5 bases and J by 2 bases, leaving 10 bases between them. The CDR3 totals 15 residues. Germline values: CDR1 SGHNT, CDR2 YENEEA. The CDR3, as DNA: TGTGCCAGCAGCCCTAGGGGAACTGGGGCCAACGTCCTGACTTTC. It encodes CASSPRGTGANVLTF.

This clonotype was seen at least ten times. This chain joins TRBV5-1 and TRBJ1-1; TRBD1 is a possible D gene (6 bases). Looked up from germline, CDR1 is SGHRS and CDR2 is YFSETQ. This CDR3 has 13 amino acids. V lost 5 bases, J lost 4 bases, and 12 bases lay in between. The CDR3 loop reads CASSRYRATEAFF. CDR3 nucleotides: TGCGCCAGCAGTCGTTACAGGGCCACTGAAGCTTTCTTT.

This rearrangement joins TRBV4-3 to TRBJ1-1; D not certain. The CDR3 is made up of 15 amino acids. Per the germline V gene, CDR1 is LGHNA and CDR2 is YSLEER. Trimming stripped 0 bases from V and 1 base from J, with 9 bases between. The CDR3 region is CASSQDLRSNTEAFF. The CDR3 nucleotides are TGCGCCAGCAGCCAAGATCTACGGTCGAACACTGAAGCTTTCTTT.

The rearrangement joins TRBV7-6 to TRBJ1-6, with D possibly matching TRBD1 (5 bases). Per the germline V gene, CDR1 is SGHVS and CDR2 is FNYEAQ. Trimming removed 5 bases from V and 8 bases from J, with 10 bases in between. The CDR3 spans 13 residues. The DNA of the CDR3 is TGTGCCAGCAGCCGACAGAACCATTCACCCCTCCACTTT. It is translated as CASSRQNHSPLHF.

This clonotype has at least ten counts. The chain employs TRBV20-1 and TRBJ1-2; perhaps TRBD1 as D (5 bases). The CDR3 loop spans 14 amino acids. Germline V lookup: CDR1 DFQATT, CDR2 SNEGSKA (reference sequence). The germline V and J ends were trimmed by 3 bases and 5 bases, with 16 bases remaining between them. In DNA, the CDR3 is TGCAGTGCTAGCGATAATTCGGGGCTGTATGGCTACACCTTC. Translation: CSASDNSGLYGYTF.

The V gene is TRBV6-2 or TRBV6-3, the J gene TRBJ1-5, with a possible D match to TRBD1 (6 bases). This CDR3 has 14 amino acids. Trimming left V 5 bases short and J 6 bases short, with 14 bases between. Per the germline V gene, CDR1 is MNHEY and CDR2 is SVGEGT. The CDR3 DNA follows: TGTGCCAGCAGTCCAAGTGGAGGGGGTCAGCCCCAGCATTTT. It yields the protein CASSPSGGGQPQHF.

This clonotype was counted at least ten times. The CDR3 DNA is TGTGCCAGCAGAGACAGGGGCGAATATAATTCACCCCTCCACTTT. This sequence encodes CASRDRGEYNSPLHF. V and J are TRBV5-5 and TRBJ1-6, with 8 positions matching TRBD1. The germline V gene encodes CDR1 SGHKS and CDR2 YYEKEE (reference sequence). Trimming cost V 5 bases and J 4 bases; bases outside gene matches: 5. The CDR3 loop spans 15 amino acids.

With respect to this clonotype: A read error may be the cause here, since a much bigger clone is one base away. The conserved phenylalanine or tryptophan is not found at the CDR3 terminus, so this likely reflects a read error. CDR3 loop: CASSQEGGYGYTC. The CDR3 coding sequence is TGTGCCAGCAGCCAGGAGGGGGGTTATGGCTACACCTGC. This chain connects TRBV7-2 to TRBJ1-2; D is possibly TRBD1 (6 bases). Trimming took off 5 bases at V and 5 bases at J, with 12 bases between the two ends. Looked up from germline, CDR1 is SGHTA and CDR2 is FQGNSA. The CDR3 has 13 residues.

This clonotype was observed at least ten times. CDR3 sequence (DNA): TGTGCCAGCAGTCAGGACAGATTCTACGAGCAGTACTTC. Its protein is CASSQDRFYEQYF. The chain is built from TRBV6-5 and TRBJ2-7, with D tentatively TRBD1 (6 bases). This CDR3 has 13 residues. Trimming cost V 5 bases and J 3 bases, with 11 bases left between them. Germline V gene data show CDR1 as MNHEY and CDR2 as SVGAGI.

This clonotype was observed many times. The chain recombines TRBV3-1 with TRBJ2-2, with 14 bases identical to TRBD2. The CDR3 has 17 amino acids. Trimming at V came to 1 base and at J to 5 bases, leaving 3 bases not matched to a gene. Germline V gene data show CDR1 as LGHDT and CDR2 as YNNKEL (reference sequence). This CDR3 reads CASSQGGLAGGTGELFF. CDR3 DNA sequence: TGTGCCAGCAGCCAAGGAGGACTAGCGGGGGGTACCGGGGAGCTGTTTTTT.

The table lists this clonotype with a few counts. V gene TRBV7-2 combines with J gene TRBJ2-2, with D unclear. Germline V gene lookup returns CDR1 SGHTA and CDR2 FQGNSA. There are 13 residues in the CDR3. V dropped 8 bases and J dropped 1 base, with 8 bases sitting between them. This chain's CDR3 is CASLPGNTGELFF. DNA for the CDR3: TGTGCCAGCCTACCGGGGAACACCGGGGAGCTGTTTTTT.

This clonotype was seen repeatedly, ten times or more. The rearrangement uses TRBV7-9 and TRBJ2-7; D possibly corresponds to TRBD2 (6 bases). The germline V gene has CDR1 SEHNR and CDR2 FQNEAQ (reference sequence). The CDR3 is 13 amino acids. With 4 bases removed from V and 7 bases from J, the gap between germline ends came to 14 bases. CDR3 DNA sequence: TGTGCCAGCAGCTCTGCAGCGGGTCCTGAGCAGTACTTC. As protein: CASSSAAGPEQYF.

This clonotype was observed many times. The V gene is TRBV18, the J gene TRBJ2-1; D might be TRBD1 (6 bases). The CDR3 consists of 15 residues. Germline CDR1 reads KGHSH; CDR2 reads LQKENI. Trimming took off 5 bases at V and 0 bases at J, with 11 bases between the two ends. In DNA form, the CDR3 reads TGTGCCAGCTCAGGAACAGGGAGCTCCTACAATGAGCAGTTCTTC. Translation: CASSGTGSSYNEQFF.

This clonotype came up many times. The chain is built from TRBV20-1 and TRBJ2-5; TRBD2 agrees at 7 bases. Germline V lookup: CDR1 DFQATT, CDR2 SNEGSKA (reference sequence). CDR3 size: 10 residues. Unmatched junction bases numbered 6, after V lost 8 bases and J lost 9 bases. The CDR3 bases are TGCAGTACCTTTGGGGGGGCCCAGTACTTC. Protein sequence: CSTFGGAQYF.

This clonotype was seen many times. The chain uses TRBV20-1 and TRBJ2-2; D remains ambiguous. The CDR3 is 12 residues long. The V and J ends lost 7 bases and 3 bases respectively, with 9 bases between them. Per the germline V gene, CDR1 is DFQATT and CDR2 is SNEGSKA (reference sequence). Here the CDR3 reads CSGFHHTGELFF. The CDR3, as DNA: TGCAGTGGATTCCATCACACCGGGGAGCTGTTTTTT.

The chain has TRBV6-1 and TRBJ1-5, with D perhaps TRBD1 (5 bases). Germline V gene lookup returns CDR1 MNHNS and CDR2 SASEGT. The CDR3 contains 15 residues. Trimming cost V 6 bases and J 2 bases, with 14 bases left between them. Here the CDR3 DNA reads TGTGCCAGCAGCCAGAGACCCAGGGGCAATCAGCCCCAGCATTTT. Its translation: CASSQRPRGNQPQHF.